The present TCR beta chain was sequenced within a study of blood T cell repertoires in COVID-19 (dated by TCRdb to the early 2020s). At the level of the whole study: Samples covering the acute and convalescent phases of COVID-19 were provided by collaborators in the United States, Italy and Spain. The samples were drawn from the first 160 participants of the ongoing ImmuneRACE study and from some 1,300 subjects provided by 6 global collaborators. Where HLA class I and class II types were available, the types were taken from metadata supplied by the sample provider, not from assay-based typing. Subjects who had been exposed to COVID-19, were actively infected with it, or had recovered from it provided the deeply sampled blood TCRbeta repertoires that made up the dataset. A de-identified subject ID, COVID-19 status, age in years and sex were almost always included in the sample metadata. The material from the prospective study consisted of cDNA or gDNA derived from T cells, B-cell-depleted T cells, or PBMCs. The repertoires were made available in a free public database intended to serve as a resource for research on the immune response to SARS-CoV-2. The paper's findings and limits, for the study overall: The amount of clinical and demographic metadata varied by source and participant and was provided uncurated.

The count of this clone is one. Its cognate antigen has yet to be identified. One base away there is no much larger clone; base qualities are not given. Collaborating institutions collected whole blood in K2EDTA tubes following their own protocols. For TCRbeta analysis, collaborators shipped samples in one of three forms: frozen whole blood, isolated PBMCs, or DNA extracted from either of those sample types. The CDR3 goes from the cysteine to the phenylalanine over 15 residues. Only the CDR3 portion is preserved as DNA: 45 bases, with reading frame beginning at the first base. Germline trimming amounts to 8 bases on V and 6 bases on J, with 11 as the count of junction bases outside the gene matches. The germline V gene supplies CDR1 MNHEY and CDR2 SVGAGI. TCRbeta CDR3 regions were amplified from genomic DNA by means of the immunoSEQ Assay, a bias-controlled multiplex PCR. Turning to the authors' computational methods: Within the assay, amplification of reference gene primers was used to estimate how many nucleated cells each sample contained. To quantify the absolute abundance of each unique TCRbeta CDR3 rearrangement, sequence reads were collapsed and filtered. Productive Simpson clonality was computed per sample as the square root of Simpson's diversity index over productive rearrangements. TCRdb took over this immuneACCESS table, retaining in-frame rearrangements with V and J assigned. Such tables are incomplete; in checked studies, under half of the missing clones stem from an unresolved V gene, and the remainder is unexplained. The V and J calls and the clone size are those of that table, but D and trimming were determined from the DNA. Recorded for this sample are about 270,000 clones; 85% to 90% of them occurred a single time. More than 10% of the sample comes from the top ten.

The rearrangement joined TRBV6-5 to TRBJ2-2; TRBD1 fits 8 bases in the junction. Sequencing was performed on peripheral blood. This clonotype was sampled from a human donor in a cohort sampled during active COVID-19. The CDR3: CASPQVTGVAGELFF. The DNA sequence is given as TGTGCCAGCCCCCAGGTGACAGGGGTCGCCGGGGAGCTGTTTTTT.